Detailed here is one TCR beta chain. Its target is not known. The data belong to a study of T cell clonotyping in hematopoietic cell transplantation. This table comes from immunoSEQ multiplex PCR, and its TCRdb copy is limited to in-frame clones, with some not included. This repertoire shows fewer than 9,000 clones, approximately 87% found once; its top ten account for 4.5% to 6%. Regarding the study as a whole: Pathologically expanded recipient clonotypes increased progressively from day 30 to day 180 as diversity fell. Few recipient clonotypes overlapped donors; over 97% were de novo at given depth. Without cell sorting, CD4 versus CD8 contributions remain unresolved.

Germline values: CDR1 SNHLY, CDR2 FYNNEI. V lost 8 bases to trimming and J lost 1 base, with 12 bases between them. The CDR3 is made up of 13 amino acids. Blood collection times were about day -28 and days 30, 100, 180 posttransplant. This TCR was sampled from a male patient in his fifties or sixties who had an allogeneic stem cell transplant from a related donor, so the T cells may come from the graft donor. Some clones in this sample may be carry-over from other donors' samples. Sequencing used PBMCs, obtained 100 days after allogeneic stem cell transplant. The chain uses TRBV2 and TRBJ2-7; TRBD2 might be the D (6 bases). CDR3 nucleotide sequence: TGTGCCAGCTCGGGAGTCGGGTCCTACGAGCAGTACTTC. Encoded protein: CASSGVGSYEQYF.